These 29 T cell receptor beta chains share one sample of origin, sequenced in a study of tumor and adjacent non-tumor tissue in lung cancer. TCRbeta libraries were built with three rounds of nested PCR, modified from ARM-PCR. TCRdb reprocessed the multiplex PCR reads via MiXCR and lists one record per CDR3 protein. The table records over 100,000 distinct CDR3 sequences, roughly three fifths of them present only once. This sample's RNA came from whole unsorted tissue. More than 3 cm separated this lung sample from the edge of the tumor. Material for sequencing was distant non-tumor lung tissue. Source of these receptors: a man in his 60s with non-small cell lung cancer.

This clonotype has a count of ten or more. V gene TRBV4-1 combines with J gene TRBJ2-3; 7 bases line up with TRBD1. V was pared by 0 bases and J by 2 bases, with 8 bases of the junction left unmatched. The CDR3 is 17 residues long. Germline assignment: CDR1 MGHRA and CDR2 YSYEKL. The DNA for the CDR3 is TGCGCCAGCAGCCAAGATCCCACAGGGGTGTTCACAGATACGCAGTATTTT. Translated, it gives CASSQDPTGVFTDTQYF.

About this clonotype: This may come from a read error, since a much larger clone is one base off. The chain carries TRBV12-3 or TRBV12-4 and TRBJ2-5, with D unclear. Deletions cut 3 bases from V and 2 bases from J, with 7 bases between. The CDR3 contains 13 residues. CDR3 protein: CASSFFRQETQYF. CDR3 sequence (DNA): TGTGCCAGCAGTTTCTTCAGACAAGAGACCCAGTACTTC.

For this clonotype: The junction and the germline gene differ at one end; a read error may be behind it. V and J are TRBV6-1 and TRBJ2-1; tentatively, D is TRBD1 or TRBD2 (6 bases each). CDR3 length equals 15 residues. Per the germline V gene, CDR1 is MNHNS and CDR2 is SASEGT. CDR3 bases: TGTGCCAGCAGTGGAATGGGGACTGGGGACAACGAGCAGTTCTTC. Encoded protein: CASSGMGTGDNEQFF.

On this clonotype: The conserved phenylalanine or tryptophan is not found at the CDR3 terminus, so this likely reflects a read error. The chain is built from TRBV6-5 and TRBJ1-6, with a possible D match to TRBD1 (6 bases). Looked up from germline, CDR1 is MNHEY and CDR2 is SVGAGI. The CDR3 sequence is 15 residues long. Written as DNA, the CDR3 is TGTGCCAGCGGTTACTCGGCAGGGGAATATTCACCCCTCCACCTT. This codes for CASGYSAGEYSPLHL.

This rearrangement joins TRBV6-5 to TRBJ1-6; D unresolved. The germline CDR1 and CDR2 sequences are MNHEY and SVGAGI. V shed 0 bases and J shed 7 bases, with 13 bases lying between them. The CDR3 covers 16 residues. The CDR3 region has the DNA TGTGCCAGCAGTTACTCGAAACTAGCAGTCAATTCACCCCTCCACTTT. It codes for CASSYSKLAVNSPLHF.

This clonotype has only a few counts. A read error is possible here, since a much larger clone lies one base away. A read error is likely, as this CDR3 ends without the conserved phenylalanine or tryptophan. The chain links TRBV6-6 to TRBJ2-3; tentative D call: TRBD2 (6 bases). V was clipped by 8 bases and J by 5 bases, with 20 bases between them. The CDR3 sequence is 15 residues long. The V gene's germline CDR1 is MNHNY and CDR2 SVGAGI (reference sequence). CDR3 bases: TGTGCCAGCGAGTCGGAGGCTAGCGCAGAAGATACGCAGTATCTT. This translates into CASESEASAEDTQYL.

The genes are TRBV19 and TRBJ2-1; D gene ambiguous. CDR1 and CDR2 from the germline V gene are LNHDA and SQIVND (reference sequence). The V and J ends lost 4 bases and 5 bases respectively, with 3 bases between them. This CDR3 contains 11 residues. CDR3 in DNA: TGTGCCAGTAGTAGTAACAATGAGCAGTTCTTC. Translation: CASSSNNEQFF.

About this clonotype: The junction departs from germline at one end; a sequencing error may be responsible. The genes are TRBV6-1 and TRBJ1-2; 8 positions agree with TRBD1. The CDR3 is 17 amino acids. Germline values: CDR1 MNHNS, CDR2 SASEGT. The CDR3 loop reads CACSGSATGGRAYGYTF. CDR3 nucleotides: TGTGCCTGCAGTGGAAGCGCTACAGGGGGAAGGGCTTATGGTTACACCTTC.

In regard to this clonotype: One end of the junction does not line up with germline, which may come from a read error. The chain employs TRBV12-3 or TRBV12-4 and TRBJ2-5; 13 nucleotides agree with TRBD2. This CDR3 is built from 17 residues. The CDR3 here is CASSTQLAGGPGEIQYF. In nucleotides, the CDR3 is TGTGCCAGCAGTACCCAACTAGCGGGGGGGCCAGGAGAGATCCAGTACTTC.

This clonotype was observed at least ten times. The chain combines TRBV6-5 with TRBJ1-1; D not certain. Germline values: CDR1 MNHEY, CDR2 SVGAGI. CDR3 length: 15 residues. Trimming shortened V by 0 bases and J by 0 bases, and 8 bases separated the two germline ends. CDR3 sequence reads: CASSYSNQMNTEAFF. DNA for the CDR3: TGTGCCAGCAGTTACTCGAATCAAATGAACACTGAAGCTTTCTTT.

Regarding this clonotype: A much larger clone lies a single base off, so this may be a read error. The J gene is TRBJ1-5, the V gene TRBV7-8; no clear D gene. The CDR3 extends over 13 amino acids. The germline CDR1 and CDR2 sequences are SGHVS and FQNEAQ. The CDR3 region is CANSRDRNQPQHF. The CDR3 coding sequence is TGTGCCAACAGCCGAGACCGAAATCAGCCCCAGCATTTT.

Here the CDR3 DNA reads TGCAGTCTTCGAGCGGGACAGTACTCTGGAAACACCATATATTTT. Protein product: CSLRAGQYSGNTIYF. V and J are TRBV29-1 and TRBJ1-3; 7 bases match TRBD1. This CDR3 has 15 amino acids. Germline V gene data show CDR1 as SQVTM and CDR2 as ANQGSEA.

About this clonotype itself: An end of the junction does not agree with germline; a read error may underlie this. The chain is built from TRBV11-2 and TRBJ1-5; possible D gene TRBD1, 5 bases. The V gene's germline CDR1 is SGHAT and CDR2 FQNNGV. The CDR3 is made up of 16 amino acids. CDR3 nucleotide sequence: TGTGCCAGCAGCTTCGGGACGAGAGGTAACAATCTGCCCCAGCATTTT. This encodes CASSFGTRGNNLPQHF.

A remark on this clonotype: The junction and the germline gene differ at one end; a read error may be behind it. The chain recombines TRBV12-3 or TRBV12-4 with TRBJ2-5; D gene uncertain. This CDR3 has 11 residues. The CDR3 loop reads CSSSLDVVQYF. The CDR3 DNA reads TGTTCCAGCAGCCTTGATGTGGTCCAGTACTTC.

The chain links TRBV10-3 to TRBJ1-5; D may be TRBD1 (6 bases). V lost 3 bases to trimming and J lost 1 base, with 7 bases between them. The CDR3 sequence is 14 residues long. Per the germline V gene, CDR1 is ENHRY and CDR2 is SYGVKD. The CDR3 coding sequence is TGTGCCATCAGTGAACAGGGAAGCAATCAGCCCCAGCATTTT. It codes for CAISEQGSNQPQHF.

Points on this clonotype: One end of the junction fails to match germline, which may point to a read error. CDR3 amino acids: CSARPPRDRQEAQYF. Written as DNA, the CDR3 is TGCAGTGCTAGACCCCCCCGGGACAGGCAAGAGGCCCAGTACTTC. The gene calls are TRBV20-1 and TRBJ2-5, with TRBD1 identical over 8 bases. CDR1 and CDR2 (germline): DFQATT, SNEGSKA (reference sequence). This CDR3 spans 15 amino acids.

Turning to this clonotype: The junction shows a germline mismatch at one end, possibly a read error. The chain uses TRBV29-1 and TRBJ2-6, with D perhaps TRBD1 (5 bases). The germline CDR1 and CDR2 sequences are SQVTM and ANQGSEA. The CDR3 loop spans 14 amino acids. CDR3 amino acids: CCVYQATGANILTF. CDR3 nucleotide sequence: TGCTGCGTTTACCAGGCCACTGGGGCCAACATCCTGACTTTC.

Of note for this clonotype: The junction departs from the called germline gene at one end, perhaps through a read error. The chain joins TRBV6-5 to TRBJ2-7; D perhaps matches TRBD2 (6 bases). The CDR3 loop spans 15 amino acids. Germline V gene lookup returns CDR1 MNHEY and CDR2 SVGAGI. CDR3 coding DNA: TGTGACAGCAAGGTGGGGGGTCGGGGGACGTACGAGCAGTACTTC. This encodes CDSKVGGRGTYEQYF.

Concerning this clonotype itself: The junction shows a germline mismatch at one end, possibly a read error. This chain joins TRBV4-3 and TRBJ1-4, with D possibly matching TRBD1 (5 bases). Germline CDR1 reads LGHNA; CDR2 reads YSLEER. The CDR3 spans 13 residues. CDR3 DNA: TGCACCAGCAGCCAAGACAGAGGTGAAAAACTGTTTTTT. Amino acid sequence: CTSSQDRGEKLFF.

As concerns this clonotype: A much larger clone sits a single nucleotide away, making a read error possible. The chain uses TRBV7-9 and TRBJ2-6, with 9 bases lining up with TRBD1. This CDR3 has 17 residues. CDR1 is SEHNR, CDR2 FQNEAQ, per germline (reference sequence). CDR3 DNA: TGTGCCAGCAGCCAATCGGGACAGGGAAGTGGGGTCAACGTCCTGACTTTC. Translated: CASSQSGQGSGVNVLTF.

This chain connects TRBV19 to TRBJ2-6; no definite D call. The V end lost 7 bases, the J end lost 0 bases, and 7 bases lay between the germline ends. Germline CDR1 and CDR2: LNHDA and SQIVND (reference sequence). CDR3 length: 14 amino acids. In nucleotides, the CDR3 is TGTGCCAGTACCTCGGTCTCTGGGGCCAACGTCCTGACTTTC. This gives the protein CASTSVSGANVLTF.

The sample holds a few counts of this clonotype. The germline gene is not matched at one end of the junction; a read error may be the cause. The rearrangement uses TRBV6-1 and TRBJ1-6; no definite D call. The CDR3 contains 14 residues. Germline CDR1 reads MNHNS; CDR2 reads SASEGT. The chain's CDR3 is CASSEGTASSTLYF. Here the CDR3 DNA reads TGTGCCAGCAGTGAAGGGACCGCTTCTTCAACCCTCTACTTT.

This clonotype was seen at least ten times. This chain joins TRBV29-1 and TRBJ1-2, with D unresolved. The ends were cut back, 8 bases at V and 4 bases at J, with 17 bases in the middle. Germline lookup yields CDR1 SQVTM and CDR2 ANQGSEA. This CDR3 comprises 13 residues. This CDR3 is CSIVPSAVYGYTF. Written as DNA, the CDR3 is TGCAGCATTGTTCCATCGGCAGTCTATGGCTACACCTTC.

Concerning this clonotype itself: A clone one base away is much larger, so this may be a read error. The V call is TRBV12-3 or TRBV12-4, the J call TRBJ2-1, with D perhaps TRBD1 (5 bases). The CDR3 spans 14 residues. The CDR3 spells CPSSSLRAYNEQFF. In DNA, the CDR3 is TGTCCCAGCAGCTCCCTCAGGGCGTACAATGAGCAGTTCTTC.

Only a few counts were recorded for this clonotype. For the CDR3, the DNA is TGTGCCAGCAGCTTGGCTGGGGTCCAAGAGACCCAGTACTTC. Translation: CASSLAGVQETQYF. The chain carries TRBV5-8 and TRBJ2-5; D gene ambiguous. Germline V gene lookup returns CDR1 SGHTS and CDR2 YDEGEE. Trimming left V 0 bases short and J 1 base short, with 7 bases between. The CDR3 covers 14 residues.

With respect to this clonotype: This CDR3 is missing its conserved last phenylalanine or tryptophan, likely due to a read error. This chain uses TRBV5-5 with TRBJ1-6; 7 nucleotides align to TRBD1. Looked up from germline, CDR1 is SGHKS and CDR2 is YYEKEE (reference sequence). The CDR3 runs 15 residues. The CDR3 loop reads CAGSLRQGPNSPLHI. DNA of the CDR3: TGTGCCGGCAGCCTTAGACAGGGACCTAATTCACCCCTCCACATT.

Comment on this clonotype: The junction and the germline gene differ at one end; a read error may be behind it. The chain is built from TRBV6-6 and TRBJ2-3; 7 bases map to TRBD2. CDR1 and CDR2 (germline): MNHNY, SVGAGI (reference sequence). This CDR3 has 16 residues. The CDR3 coding sequence is TGTGCCAGCAGTTACAGCGGGGACGTATCGGAAGATATGCAGTATTTT. Translating gives CASSYSGDVSEDMQYF.

This clonotype was counted once. V is TRBV29-1 and J is TRBJ2-1; 7 bases line up with TRBD1. Germline-derived CDR1 and CDR2 are SQVTM and ANQGSEA. The CDR3 covers 14 residues. After removal of 8 bases from V and 1 base from J, the junction contained 8 bases not matched to a gene. CDR3 in DNA: TGCAGCTTCGAGGGGACAGATTCCTACAATGAGCAGTTCTTC. It codes for CSFEGTDSYNEQFF.

This clonotype came up a few times. The chain couples TRBV7-9 to TRBJ2-1, with a tentative D call TRBD2 (6 bases). V lost 7 bases and J lost 11, with 18 bases in between. The CDR3 spans 13 residues. Germline V gene lookup returns CDR1 SEHNR and CDR2 FQNEAQ (reference sequence). The CDR3, as DNA: TGTGCCAGCATCCAACTCGGGGGAGGTAAGCAGTTCTTC. It codes for CASIQLGGGKQFF.